This T cell receptor beta chain appears in the sequencing data of a study of low-dose radiotherapy and immunotherapy resistance in tumors. Across the study: Each patient was administered nivolumab intravenously at 240 mg, which was a flat dose, every two weeks, along with intravenous ipilimumab at 1 mg/kg every six weeks. Participants were given intravenous cyclophosphamide 200 mg/m2 every two weeks, one day before radiation and immunotherapy. With cycle 1 day 1 as the start, patients took oral aspirin 300 mg daily for four cycles.

Per germline, CDR1 MDHEN and CDR2 SYDVKM. This CDR3 contains 13 residues. The V end was cut by 5 bases, the J end by 5 bases, with 12 bases between. First-strand cDNA relied on TRAV- and TRBV-specific primers spanning alpha and beta chains. Over 20 PCR cycles, TCRs were amplified from a constant-region primer and V-primer adapter. TCRdb analysed the reads with MiXCR anew, one entry per CDR3 protein. Of about 9,600 distinct CDR3 sequences in the sample, about 75% were seen once. The sequence derives from a human donor with advanced metastatic prostate, ovarian, gallbladder or colorectal cancer (not recorded which). This table probably holds off-target reads from a library built for another chain. The chain uses TRBV28 and TRBJ1-2; D is unresolved. The CDR3 is CASSPHEPYGYTF. As DNA, the CDR3 is TGTGCCAGCAGTCCCCACGAGCCTTATGGCTACACCTTC.